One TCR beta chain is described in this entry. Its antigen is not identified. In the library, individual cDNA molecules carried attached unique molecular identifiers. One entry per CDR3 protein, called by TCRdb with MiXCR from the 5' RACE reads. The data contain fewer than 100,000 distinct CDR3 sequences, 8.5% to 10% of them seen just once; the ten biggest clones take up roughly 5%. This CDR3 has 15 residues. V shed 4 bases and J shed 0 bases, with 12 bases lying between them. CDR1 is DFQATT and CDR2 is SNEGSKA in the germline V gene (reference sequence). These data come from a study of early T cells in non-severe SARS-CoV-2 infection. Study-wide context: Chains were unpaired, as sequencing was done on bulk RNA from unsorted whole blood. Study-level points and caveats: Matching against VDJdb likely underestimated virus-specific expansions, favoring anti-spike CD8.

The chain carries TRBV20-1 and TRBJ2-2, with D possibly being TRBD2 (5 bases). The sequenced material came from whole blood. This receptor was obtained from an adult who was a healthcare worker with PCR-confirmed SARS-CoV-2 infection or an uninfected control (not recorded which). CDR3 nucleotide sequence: TGCAGTGCTACGAGCGGAGTCTCGAACACCGGGGAGCTGTTTTTT. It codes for CSATSGVSNTGELFF.